These 6 T cell receptor beta chains came from one sample sequenced in a study of spatial heterogeneity in lung cancer. Time point of the sample: sample taken at primary tumor resection. From the 5' RACE reads, TCRdb called clonotypes with MiXCR, one entry per CDR3 protein. The sample has some 25,000 distinct CDR3 sequences; about 4.7% are singletons. The starting material was PBMCs, obtained at surgery. The origin of the receptors is a male donor with early-stage non-small cell lung cancer.

This clonotype has ten or more counts. This chain links TRBV11-2 with TRBJ1-1, with 7 bases matching TRBD1. The germline V gene has CDR1 SGHAT and CDR2 FQNNGV. The trim removed 0 bases at V and 5 bases at J, leaving 3 bases unmatched. This CDR3 spans 14 amino acids. The CDR3 DNA sequence: TGTGCCAGCAGCTTAGAACAGGGGCTTACTGAAGCTTTCTTT. Its translation: CASSLEQGLTEAFF.

The chain recombines TRBV5-4 with TRBJ1-2, with D unclear. The CDR3 extends over 16 amino acids. Trimming shortened V by 2 bases and J by 4 bases, and 18 bases separated the two germline ends. CDR1 and CDR2 from the germline V gene are SGHNT and YYREEE (reference sequence). Here the CDR3 DNA reads TGTGCCAGCAGCTTCGACGTGGGGAGGAGCCTCTATGGCTACACCTTC. It specifies CASSFDVGRSLYGYTF.

This clonotype was detected many times. The chain uses TRBV12-3 or TRBV12-4 and TRBJ2-2, with D possibly being TRBD1 (6 bases). There are 15 residues in the CDR3. V gave up 5 bases and J gave up 5 bases, with 15 bases separating them. The DNA of the CDR3 is TGTGCCAGCAGTCCATGGACAGAGGGGACCGGGGAGCTGTTTTTT. Translated: CASSPWTEGTGELFF.

This clonotype was counted many times. The rearrangement uses TRBV5-1 and TRBJ2-3; D gene uncertain. Germline CDR1 is SGHRS and CDR2 is YFSETQ. CDR3 length equals 13 residues. Trimming cost V 0 bases and J 2 bases, with 4 bases left between them. CDR3 in DNA: TGCGCCAGCAGCTTGGACGTCACAGATACGCAGTATTTT. Amino acid sequence: CASSLDVTDTQYF.

This clonotype has at least ten counts. V is TRBV28 and J is TRBJ2-6; D remains unclear. Germline CDR1 is MDHEN and CDR2 is SYDVKM. The CDR3 is 15 residues long. Deletions cut 5 bases from V and 1 base from J, with 9 bases between. CDR3 coding DNA: TGTGCCAGCAGTACCCTACGTTCTGGGGCCAACGTCCTGACTTTC. Translated, it gives CASSTLRSGANVLTF.

Ten or more counts support this clonotype. The chain combines TRBV6-5 with TRBJ1-2; TRBD1 matches at 9 bases. The CDR3 is 17 residues long. The V and J ends lost 0 bases and 2 bases, in that order; junction bases with no gene match: 7. The germline V gene has CDR1 MNHEY and CDR2 SVGAGI. The CDR3 region is CASSYSTGGLTNYGYTF. The CDR3 region has the DNA TGTGCCAGCAGTTACTCTACAGGGGGCTTAACAAACTATGGCTACACCTTC.